The 27 T cell receptor beta chains presented below share a single source sample, sequenced in a study of control samples from healthy donors and cancer patients. Data came from immunoSEQ multiplex PCR; TCRdb stores just in-frame clones and leaves some out. Of 95,000 to 150,000 clones in the sample, about 89% were seen once. Sample: blood. These TCRs come from a woman aged 18 to 35 in good health.

The chain joins TRBV7-9 to TRBJ2-1, with no clear D. Per germline, CDR1 SEHNR and CDR2 FQNEAQ (reference sequence). V was clipped by 5 bases and J by 5 bases, with 1 base between them. This CDR3 contains 10 residues. The DNA of the CDR3 is TGTGCCAGCAGCAACAATGAGCAGTTCTTC. Protein sequence: CASSNNEQFF.

This chain joins TRBV7-2 and TRBJ2-7, with 11 bases that match TRBD2. The CDR3 sequence is 16 residues long. From germline, CDR1 is SGHTA and CDR2 FQGNSA. The J segment lost 5 bases and the V segment lost 2 bases, leaving 8 bases of the junction unmatched. CDR3 protein: CASSLIGGTSGHEQYF. Here the CDR3 DNA reads TGTGCCAGCAGCTTAATTGGGGGGACTAGCGGCCACGAGCAGTACTTC.

The gene calls are TRBV27 and TRBJ2-1; D gene unclear. CDR3 size: 12 residues. Germline V CDR1 and CDR2: MNHEY, SMNVEV (reference sequence). The V end was cut by 2 bases, the J end by 9 bases, with 8 bases between. CDR3 sequence: CASSLGRGEQFF. CDR3 DNA: TGTGCCAGCAGTTTAGGACGAGGTGAGCAGTTCTTC.

Of note for this clone: Other DNA sequences in the same sample also yield this CDR3. The chain joins TRBV7-2 to TRBJ1-6; D call uncertain. V lost 1 base, J lost 10 bases, and 2 bases lay in between. The CDR3 is 11 amino acids. From germline, CDR1 is SGHTA and CDR2 FQGNSA. CDR3 coding DNA: TGTGCCAGCAGCTTAGACTCACCCCTCCACTTT. Translating it yields CASSLDSPLHF.

The chain links TRBV7-9 to TRBJ1-1, with TRBD1 matching 7 bases. Germline CDR1 is SEHNR and CDR2 is FQNEAQ (reference sequence). The CDR3 sequence is 15 residues long. V lost 5 bases, J lost 8 bases, and 14 bases stayed unmatched. The CDR3 nucleotides read TGTGCCAGCAGCCCCGATACAGGGGCAGGTTCGGAAGCTTTCTTT. Encoded protein: CASSPDTGAGSEAFF.

The chain has TRBV5-8 and TRBJ1-5; D gene unclear. Germline V gives CDR1 SGHTS, CDR2 YDEGEE. Trimming cost V 6 bases and J 4 bases, with 5 bases left between them. The CDR3 loop spans 11 amino acids. CDR3 sequence: CASTQNQPQHF. DNA for the CDR3: TGTGCCAGCACCCAGAATCAGCCCCAGCATTTT.

The chain uses TRBV5-5 and TRBJ2-2; tentative D call: TRBD2 (6 bases). Trimming stripped 1 base from V and 7 bases from J, with 11 bases between. CDR3 length: 14 amino acids. Looked up from germline, CDR1 is SGHKS and CDR2 is YYEKEE (reference sequence). The CDR3 region is CASSLWGEGGELFF. In nucleotides, the CDR3 is TGTGCCAGCAGCTTGTGGGGGGAAGGCGGGGAGCTGTTTTTT.

This clone was seen just once. The rearrangement links TRBV18 to TRBJ2-2, with D tentatively TRBD1 or TRBD2 (6 bases each). Germline assignment: CDR1 KGHSH and CDR2 LQKENI. The CDR3 totals 16 residues. V was trimmed by 3 bases and J by 3 bases, leaving 14 bases between them. The CDR3 DNA reads as TGTGCCAGCTCACCGGGTCGGGGGCGAGACACCGGGGAGCTGTTTTTT. It translates to CASSPGRGRDTGELFF.

This clone has only one observation. V usage is TRBV12-5 and J usage is TRBJ2-3; no firm D call. This CDR3 comprises 13 residues. The germline V gene encodes CDR1 LGHNT and CDR2 FRNRAP. V was trimmed by 0 bases and J by 4 bases, leaving 5 bases between them. The CDR3 coding sequence is TGTGCTAGTGGTTTGGTAGGAGCAGATACGCAGTATTTT. Its translation is CASGLVGADTQYF.

The chain carries TRBV4-3 and TRBJ2-5; the match to TRBD2 covers 8 bases. Germline-derived CDR1 and CDR2 are LGHNA and YSLEER. CDR3 length: 15 residues. The junction had 8 bases not matched to a gene; V was cut back by 1 base and J by 7 bases. CDR3: CASSQVAGRGGTQYF. DNA of the CDR3: TGCGCCAGCAGCCAAGTAGCGGGAAGGGGGGGGACCCAGTACTTC.

This chain connects TRBV20-1 to TRBJ2-3, with 10 bases aligning to TRBD2. V shed 3 bases, J shed 7 bases, and the junction held 7 bases outside the gene matches. The CDR3 has 14 residues. CDR1 is DFQATT, CDR2 SNEGSKA, per germline (reference sequence). CDR3 residues: CSASFPSGSYTQYF. CDR3 DNA: TGCAGTGCTAGTTTCCCTAGCGGGAGTTATACGCAGTATTTT.

The chain combines TRBV28 with TRBJ1-2, with a possible D match to TRBD1 (5 bases). Trimming shortened V by 6 bases and J by 4 bases, and 15 bases separated the two germline ends. The length of the CDR3 is 14 residues. CDR1 MDHEN and CDR2 SYDVKM come from the germline V gene. CDR3 sequence: CASRGSRDGYGYTF. The CDR3 nucleotides read TGTGCCAGCAGGGGAAGCCGGGACGGCTATGGCTACACCTTC.

J is TRBJ2-7 and V is TRBV7-8; 8 bases map to TRBD1. CDR3 length equals 15 residues. Looked up from germline, CDR1 is SGHVS and CDR2 is FQNEAQ. The junction had 1 base not matched to a gene; V was cut back by 0 bases and J by 0 bases. The CDR3 DNA sequence: TGTGCCAGCAGCTTAGCCGGACAGGGCTCCTACGAGCAGTACTTC. Amino acid sequence: CASSLAGQGSYEQYF. Using reference TRBV7-8 and TRBJ2-7 for the parts outside the CDR3, the full variable domain is GAGVSQSPRYKVAKRGQDVALRCDPISGHVSLFWYQQALGQGPEFLTYFQNEAQLDKSGLPSDRFFAERPEGSVSTLKIQRTQQEDSAVYLCASSLAGQGSYEQYFGPGTRLTVT.

This rearrangement joins TRBV2 to TRBJ1-3; D perhaps matches TRBD1 (6 bases). V was clipped by 1 base and J by 4 bases, with 17 bases between them. CDR3 length: 17 residues. Germline CDR1 is SNHLY and CDR2 is FYNNEI. The CDR3 DNA reads TGTGCCAGCAGTGAAGTGAGGAGGGGGTTTTTCGGAAACACCATATATTTT. Translation gives CASSEVRRGFFGNTIYF.

The chain combines TRBV13 with TRBJ1-2; 7 bases map to TRBD1. V lost 0 bases to trimming and J lost 6 bases; unmatched junction nucleotides: 10. CDR1 PRHDT and CDR2 FYEKMQ come from the germline V gene (reference sequence). The CDR3 spans 16 residues. CDR3 protein: CASSLGSARGQNGYTF. In nucleotides, the CDR3 is TGTGCCAGCAGCTTAGGAAGTGCGAGGGGGCAAAATGGCTACACCTTC. Based on the CDR3 plus reference TRBV13 and TRBJ1-2, the full variable domain is AAGVIQSPRHLIKEKRETATLKCYPIPRHDTVYWYQQGPGQDPQFLISFYEKMQSDKGSIPDRFSAQQFSDYHSELNMSSLELGDSALYFCASSLGSARGQNGYTFGSGTRLTVV.

The chain's CDR3 is CASSHGPGQGQTEAFF. CDR3 in DNA: TGCGCCAGCAGCCATGGACCCGGACAGGGACAGACTGAAGCTTTCTTT. The rearrangement links TRBV4-3 to TRBJ1-1; 8 positions agree with TRBD1. The CDR3 totals 16 residues. Germline V gene sequence: CDR1 LGHNA, CDR2 YSLEER. The V and J ends lost 3 bases and 5 bases, in that order; junction bases with no gene match: 11.

V and J are TRBV6-4 and TRBJ2-5, with D perhaps TRBD2 (5 bases). V was clipped by 0 bases and J by 7 bases, with 6 bases between them. Per germline, CDR1 MRHNA and CDR2 SNTAGT. The CDR3 consists of 12 residues. CDR3 nucleotides: TGTGCCAGCAGTGACTCACGGGGGACCCAGTACTTC. Translation gives CASSDSRGTQYF.

The chain links TRBV18 to TRBJ2-3, with 10 bases lining up with TRBD2. Trimming cost V 2 bases and J 1 base; bases outside gene matches: 12. CDR3 size: 19 residues. Germline CDR1 is KGHSH and CDR2 is LQKENI. The CDR3 bases are TGTGCCAGCTCACCATTTCTCACTAGCGGGAAACAGGGCACAGATACGCAGTATTTT. Translated: CASSPFLTSGKQGTDTQYF.

The chain employs TRBV7-9 and TRBJ1-1; tentatively, D is TRBD1 (5 bases). The CDR3 length is 12 residues. Germline V gene lookup returns CDR1 SEHNR and CDR2 FQNEAQ (reference sequence). Trimming took off 5 bases at V and 8 bases at J, with 12 bases between the two ends. CDR3 in DNA: TGTGCCAGCAGCGATGGGGGGTACGAAGCTTTCTTT. Its translation is CASSDGGYEAFF.

V gene TRBV6-5 combines with J gene TRBJ1-6, with TRBD1 as a possible D gene (6 bases). Germline CDR1 is MNHEY and CDR2 is SVGAGI. This CDR3 is 15 amino acids long. The V gene lost 7 bases and the J gene lost 7 bases, with 17 bases spanning the gap. The CDR3: CASKVKARGNSPLHF. As DNA, the CDR3 is TGTGCCAGCAAGGTCAAAGCTAGGGGGAATTCACCCCTCCACTTT.

This clone has only a few counts. The chain combines TRBV24-1 with TRBJ2-7, with D possibly being TRBD2 (5 bases). The germline gives CDR1 KGHDR, CDR2 SFDVKD. The V end was cut by 9 bases, the J end by 6 bases, with 14 bases between. The CDR3 length is 12 residues. CDR3 sequence: CATGSGSGEQYF. In DNA form, the CDR3 reads TGTGCCACCGGCTCGGGGTCGGGCGAGCAGTACTTC.

The rearrangement links TRBV4-1 to TRBJ1-1, with 10 positions matching TRBD1. Per the germline V gene, CDR1 is MGHRA and CDR2 is YSYEKL. Germline trimming cut 8 bases from V and 6 bases from J; bases unmatched to any gene: 12. The length of the CDR3 is 15 residues. CDR3 bases: TGCGCCAGCGGGATGGGACAGGGGTTTTCGGCTGAAGCTTTCTTT. Amino acid sequence: CASGMGQGFSAEAFF.

This chain uses TRBV30 with TRBJ2-2, with TRBD2 identical over 15 bases. With V trimmed by 2 bases and J by 1 base, 8 bases remained unmatched. From germline, CDR1 is GTSNPN and CDR2 SVGIG (reference sequence). The CDR3 length is 19 residues. The CDR3 here is CAWSSWTSGGVGNTGELFF. The CDR3 DNA follows: TGTGCCTGGAGTTCCTGGACTAGCGGGGGGGTCGGGAACACCGGGGAGCTGTTTTTT.

V and J are TRBV7-3 and TRBJ1-1, with no clear D. The V end lost 2 bases, the J end lost 1 base, and 5 bases lay between the germline ends. The CDR3 length is 13 residues. From germline, CDR1 is SGHTA and CDR2 FQGTGA. The CDR3 sequence is CASSLAANTEAFF. The CDR3 DNA reads as TGTGCCAGCAGCTTAGCCGCGAACACTGAAGCTTTCTTT.

The chain carries TRBV7-8 and TRBJ2-5; 7 bases are a match to TRBD2. Germline CDR1 is SGHVS and CDR2 is FQNEAQ. J lost 2 bases, V lost 2 bases, and 2 bases had no gene match. The CDR3 has 14 residues. CDR3 residues: CASSLREGQETQYF. Written as DNA, the CDR3 is TGTGCCAGCAGCTTAAGGGAGGGACAAGAGACCCAGTACTTC.

V gene TRBV6-2 or TRBV6-3 combines with J gene TRBJ2-2; 7 bases are a match to TRBD2. Germline V gene lookup returns CDR1 MNHEY and CDR2 SVGEGT. V lost 5 bases and J lost 6; bases outside the gene matches: 3. This CDR3 is 13 amino acids long. The CDR3 DNA reads TGTGCCAGCAGTCGGCTAGCGGCCGGGGAGCTGTTTTTT. Amino acids: CASSRLAAGELFF.

CDR3 DNA sequence: TGTGCCAGCAGTCCCGACCGCGATACGCAGTATTTT. It is translated as CASSPDRDTQYF. V gene TRBV6-5 combines with J gene TRBJ2-3; D gene unclear. Germline loops: CDR1 MNHEY, CDR2 SVGAGI. V gave up 5 bases and J gave up 6 bases, with 9 bases separating them. This CDR3 region has 12 residues.